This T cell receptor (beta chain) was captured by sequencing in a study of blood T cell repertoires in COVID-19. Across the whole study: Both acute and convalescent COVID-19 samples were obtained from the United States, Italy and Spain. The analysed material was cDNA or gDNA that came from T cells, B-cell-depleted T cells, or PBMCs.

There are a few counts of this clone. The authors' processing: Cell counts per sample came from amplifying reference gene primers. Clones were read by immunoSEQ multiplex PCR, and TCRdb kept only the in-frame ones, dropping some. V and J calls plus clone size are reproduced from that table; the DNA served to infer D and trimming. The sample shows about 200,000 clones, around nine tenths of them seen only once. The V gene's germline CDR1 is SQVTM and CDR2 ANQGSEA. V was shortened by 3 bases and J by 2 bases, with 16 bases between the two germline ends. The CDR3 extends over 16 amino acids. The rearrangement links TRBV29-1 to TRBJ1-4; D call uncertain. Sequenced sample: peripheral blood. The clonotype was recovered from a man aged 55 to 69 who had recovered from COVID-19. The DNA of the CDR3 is TGCAGCGTTGAGGTCGGGGAATGGAGCACTAATGAAAAACTGTTTTTT. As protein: CSVEVGEWSTNEKLFF. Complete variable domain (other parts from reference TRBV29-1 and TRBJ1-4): SAVISQKPSRDICQRGTSLTIQCQVDSQVTMMFWYRQQPGQSLTLIATANQGSEATYESGFVIDKFPISRPNLTFSTLTVSNMSPEDSSIYLCSVEVGEWSTNEKLFFGSGTQLSVL.